This T cell receptor beta chain was identified in a study of OX40 agonist ivuxolimab in advanced cancers. In terms of the full investigation: Ivuxolimab, which targeted the costimulatory receptor OX40 (CD134), was an agonistic, fully human IgG2 monoclonal antibody. Intravenous ivuxolimab was administered to patients every 2 weeks at six dose levels: 0.01, 0.1, 0.3, 1.5, 3 and 10 mg/kg. In the dose-escalation cohort, 75% to 85% of patients were male, and the mean age was approximately 60 years with a range of roughly 20 to 80. The purpose of peripheral TCRbeta sequencing was to test whether ivuxolimab changed TCR sequence diversity and led to clonal T-cell expansion. Three dose-escalation patients achieved partial responses, one with hepatocellular carcinoma and two with cutaneous melanoma. Among the roughly 52 dose-escalation patients, around 20 had hepatocellular carcinoma, roughly 15 melanoma, 9 renal cell carcinoma and 9 head and neck cancer. Patients were allowed to have had prior anti-PD-1, anti-PD-L1 or anti-CTLA-4 therapy, and 40% of the dose-escalation patients had been treated with checkpoint inhibitors. The paper describes the monotherapy dose-escalation part (N = 52 patients) of the phase I trial of ivuxolimab.

About this clone: The target of this receptor is not known. The sample holds no much larger clone one base away, and base qualities are not on file.

Study-level results and caveats: Low levels of normalized T-cell clonal expansion were also seen in some patients who did not respond. Antigen specificity was not determined for the clonally expanded peripheral T cells. At doses from 0.1 to 3.0 mg/kg, clonal expansion was seen in both CD4+ and CD8+ blood T cells between baseline and week 6. In partial responders in the 0.1-3.0 mg/kg groups, normalized peripheral clonal expansion was found to be among the lowest, especially among CD8+ T cells. On average, CD8+ T cells showed more expanded clones than CD4+ T cells after ivuxolimab.

Patients with autoimmune disease history or receiving systemic immunosuppression were excluded from the trial. In every dose cohort, peripheral blood was drawn for TCR sequencing at baseline, cycle 4 day 1, and cycle 7 day 1. The samples were taken from a phase I, first-in-human, multicenter, open-label dose-escalation trial of ivuxolimab. The trial enrolled adults with locally advanced or metastatic head and neck squamous cell, hepatocellular, melanoma or renal cell carcinoma. Before TCR sequencing, CD4+ and CD8+ T cells were separately sorted from peripheral blood. To sequence the TCRbeta CDR3 region, genomic DNA was isolated from the sorted cells. The immunoSEQ Assay was used for sequencing of TCRbeta CDR3 regions. The immuneACCESS repertoire file appears here via TCRdb, limited to in-frame rearrangements. These files lack a portion of the clones; in checked studies, under half of the deficit traces to unresolved V genes, and the cause of the others is not known. Within this sample are about 75,000 clones, with about nine tenths of them counted one time only. The ten top clones hold approximately 1.3% of the sample.

Measured from the cysteine to the phenylalanine, the CDR3 is 19 residues long. Only the CDR3 DNA is retained, 57 bases long and in frame from the first base. As encoded in the germline V gene, CDR1 is SGHTA while CDR2 is FQGNSA. Trimming takes 4 bases off V and 3 bases off J; junction bases not matched to a gene: 7. The sequence links TRBV7-2 to TRBJ2-6, with TRBD2 identical over 15 junction bases. This TCR came from an adult with an advanced solid tumor such as melanoma, head and neck, liver or kidney cancer. This material consisted of CD4+ or CD8+ T cells sorted from blood, taken in a trial of the OX40 agonist ivuxolimab. The encoded CDR3 is CASSSLGLAGGGGANVLTF. The DNA sequence is as follows: TGTGCCAGCAGCTCCCTCGGACTAGCGGGAGGGGGTGGGGCCAACGTCCTGACTTTC.